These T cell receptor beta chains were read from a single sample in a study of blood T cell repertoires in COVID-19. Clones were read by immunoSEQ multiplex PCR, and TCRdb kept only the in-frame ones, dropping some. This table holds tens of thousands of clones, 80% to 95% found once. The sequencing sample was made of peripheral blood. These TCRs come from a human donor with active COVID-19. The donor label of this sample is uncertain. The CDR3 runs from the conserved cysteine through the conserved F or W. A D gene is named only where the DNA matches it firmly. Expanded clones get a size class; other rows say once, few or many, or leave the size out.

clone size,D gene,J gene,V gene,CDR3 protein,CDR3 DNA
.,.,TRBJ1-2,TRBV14,CASTGNWGYGYTF,TGTGCCAGCACCGGGAATTGGGGCTATGGCTACACCTTC
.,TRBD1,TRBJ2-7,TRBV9,CASSVGPGQTYEQYF,TGTGCCAGCAGCGTGGGGCCGGGACAGACGTACGAGCAGTACTTC
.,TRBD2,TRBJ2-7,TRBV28,CASNTGTTTYEQYF,TGTGCCAGCAACACCGGGACTACCACCTACGAGCAGTACTTC
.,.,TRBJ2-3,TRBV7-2,CASSLSSSPSTDTQYF,TGTGCCAGCAGCTTGTCTAGTTCCCCGTCCACAGATACGCAGTATTTT
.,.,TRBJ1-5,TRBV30,CAWISPGSNQPQHF,TGTGCCTGGATTTCCCCGGGTAGCAATCAGCCCCAGCATTTT
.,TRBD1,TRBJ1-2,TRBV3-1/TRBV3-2,CASSQVRTGKRANYGYTF,TGTGCCAGCAGCCAAGTGAGGACAGGGAAAAGGGCCAACTATGGCTACACCTTC
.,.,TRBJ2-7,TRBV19,CASSIVQGEYEQYF,TGTGCCAGTAGTATAGTTCAAGGAGAGTACGAGCAGTACTTC
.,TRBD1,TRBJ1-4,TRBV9,CASSRGTGGEKLFF,TGTGCCAGCAGCAGAGGGACAGGTGGGGAAAAACTGTTTTTT
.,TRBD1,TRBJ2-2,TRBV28,CASSSPGTGTGELFF,TGTGCCAGCAGTTCGCCGGGGACAGGGACCGGGGAGCTGTTTTTT
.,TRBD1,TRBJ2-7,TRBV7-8,CASSVGQGGSGQYF,TGTGCCAGCAGCGTGGGACAGGGTGGATCAGGGCAGTACTTC
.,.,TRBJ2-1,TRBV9,CASSSSPSSYNEQFF,TGTGCCAGCAGCTCGAGCCCGAGCTCCTACAATGAGCAGTTCTTC
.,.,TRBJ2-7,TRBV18,CASSPSQDGYEQYF,TGTGCCAGCTCACCGAGTCAGGATGGATACGAGCAGTACTTC
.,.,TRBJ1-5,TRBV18,CASSPHGEQPQHF,TGTGCCAGCTCACCACACGGGGAACAGCCCCAGCATTTT
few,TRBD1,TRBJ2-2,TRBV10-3,CAISRDRQAGELFF,TGTGCCATCAGCAGGGACAGGCAAGCCGGGGAGCTGTTTTTT
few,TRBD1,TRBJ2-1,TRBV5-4,CASRFTGGRNEQFF,TGTGCCAGCAGATTTACAGGGGGCAGGAATGAGCAGTTCTTC
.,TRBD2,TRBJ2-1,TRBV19,CASSGWGRAIGEQFF,TGTGCCAGTAGTGGTTGGGGGAGGGCCATCGGTGAGCAGTTCTTC
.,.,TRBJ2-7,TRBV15,CATSRDEAPGTLAYEQYF,TGTGCCACCAGCAGAGATGAAGCCCCCGGGACTTTGGCCTACGAGCAGTACTTC
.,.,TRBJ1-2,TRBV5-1,CASSLDLLSYGYTF,TGCGCCAGCAGCTTGGATCTGCTTAGCTATGGCTACACCTTC
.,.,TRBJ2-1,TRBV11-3,CASSHKKFNEQFF,TGTGCCAGCTCTCACAAGAAATTCAATGAGCAGTTCTTC
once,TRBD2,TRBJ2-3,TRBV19,CASSLTSGSNTQYF,TGTGCCAGTAGTTTAACTAGCGGGAGTAATACGCAGTATTTT
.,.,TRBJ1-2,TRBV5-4,CASSLPERSGYTF,TGTGCCAGCAGCTTGCCCGAGAGGTCTGGCTACACCTTC
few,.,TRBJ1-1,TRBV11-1,CASSLVGSTEAFF,TGTGCCAGCAGCTTAGTAGGGAGCACTGAAGCTTTCTTT
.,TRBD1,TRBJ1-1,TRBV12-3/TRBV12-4,CASTQGVAEAFF,TGTGCCAGTACACAGGGGGTCGCTGAAGCTTTCTTT
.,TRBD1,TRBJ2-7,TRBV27,CASSTPGTAAYEQYF,TGTGCCAGCAGTACCCCCGGGACAGCTGCCTACGAGCAGTACTTC
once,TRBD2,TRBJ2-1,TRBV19,CASSIGTSGYNEQFF,TGTGCCAGTAGTATAGGGACTAGCGGGTACAATGAGCAGTTCTTC
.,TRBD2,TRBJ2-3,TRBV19,CASSPLAGVTDTQYF,TGTGCCAGTAGCCCCCTAGCGGGAGTTACAGATACGCAGTATTTT
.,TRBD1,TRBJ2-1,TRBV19,CASSMPRTGSREQFF,TGTGCCAGTAGTATGCCCAGGACAGGGTCGAGGGAGCAGTTCTTC
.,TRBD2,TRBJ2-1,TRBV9,CASSVSTSGGNEQFF,TGTGCCAGCAGCGTATCCACTAGCGGGGGGAATGAGCAGTTCTTC
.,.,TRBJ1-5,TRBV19,CASSIGDTNSNQPQHF,TGTGCCAGTAGTATAGGGGACACCAATAGCAATCAGCCCCAGCATTTT
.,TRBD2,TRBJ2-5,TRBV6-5,CASRLTSGRLETQYF,TGTGCCAGCAGGTTGACTAGCGGGAGGTTGGAGACCCAGTACTTC
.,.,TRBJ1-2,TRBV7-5,CVRSLARGPYGYTF,TGTGTCAGAAGCTTAGCGCGGGGTCCCTATGGCTACACCTTC
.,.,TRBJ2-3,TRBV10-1,CASSEGGSTDTQYF,TGCGCCAGCAGTGAGGGCGGGAGCACAGATACGCAGTATTTT
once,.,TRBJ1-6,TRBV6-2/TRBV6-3,CASSSSLGPNSPLHF,TGTGCCAGCAGTTCGTCGTTGGGCCCTAATTCACCCCTCCACTTT
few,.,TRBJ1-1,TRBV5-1,CASSPPGRNTEAFF,TGCGCCAGCAGCCCACCTGGCCGGAACACTGAAGCTTTCTTT
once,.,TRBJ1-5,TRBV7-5,CVRSARRGESNQPQHF,TGTGTCAGAAGCGCCCGAAGAGGAGAGAGCAATCAGCCCCAGCATTTT
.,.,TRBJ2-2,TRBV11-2,CASGRPPGELFF,TGTGCCAGCGGCCGCCCCCCCGGGGAGCTGTTTTTT
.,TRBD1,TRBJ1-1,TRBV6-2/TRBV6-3,CASSYSGQMNTEAFF,TGTGCCAGCAGTTACTCGGGACAGATGAACACTGAAGCTTTCTTT
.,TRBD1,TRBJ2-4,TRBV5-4,CASSLGQGGDGNIQYF,TGTGCCAGCAGCCTCGGACAGGGAGGAGACGGAAACATTCAGTACTTC